Included here is one TCR beta chain sequence, with context. Being one base from a much bigger clone, this may be a read error. The sample is drawn from a study of tumor-infiltrating lymphocytes in primary liver carcinoma. Total RNA and DNA came together from roughly 20-30 mg of bulk tissue without cell sorting. Total RNA (about 500 ng) served as template for TCR beta cDNA synthesis primed by a constant-region primer. Libraries for TCR beta were built through three nested multiplex PCR rounds, which together made up a slightly modified ARM-PCR procedure. The first two PCR rounds, around 11 cycles each, used TRBV1-TRBV30 forward primers and a C-beta reverse primer. TCRdb analysed the multiplex PCR reads with MiXCR anew, one entry per CDR3 protein. The sample lists around 120,000 distinct CDR3 sequences; roughly 70% were seen once. This CDR3 is built from 12 residues. Per the germline V gene, CDR1 is SEHNR and CDR2 is FQNEAQ (reference sequence). V was shortened by 7 bases and J by 8 bases, with 15 bases between the two germline ends.

This clonotype was obtained from a woman aged 60-70 years with primary liver carcinoma and hepatitis B virus infection. The sequencing sample was made of tumor-adjacent normal liver tissue. The chain couples TRBV7-9 to TRBJ2-7; D assignment may be TRBD1 or TRBD2 (5 bases each). The CDR3 DNA reads TGTGCCAGCACCATCGTGGGGGATAAGCAGTACTTC. Its protein is CASTIVGDKQYF.